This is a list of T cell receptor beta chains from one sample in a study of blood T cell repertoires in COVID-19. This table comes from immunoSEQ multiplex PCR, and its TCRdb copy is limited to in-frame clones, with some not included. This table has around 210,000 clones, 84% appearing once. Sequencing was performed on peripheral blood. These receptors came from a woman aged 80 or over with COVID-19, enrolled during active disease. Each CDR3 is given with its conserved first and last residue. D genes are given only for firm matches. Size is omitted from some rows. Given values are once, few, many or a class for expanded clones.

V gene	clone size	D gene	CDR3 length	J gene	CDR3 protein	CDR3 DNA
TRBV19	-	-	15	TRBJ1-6	CASSNQATASSPLHF	TGTGCCAGTAGTAACCAGGCCACGGCGAGTTCACCCCTCCACTTT
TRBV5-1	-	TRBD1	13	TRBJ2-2	CASSWDRAGELFF	TGCGCCAGCAGCTGGGACAGGGCCGGGGAGCTGTTTTTT
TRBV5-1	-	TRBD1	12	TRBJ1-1	CASSLDRRVAFF	TGCGCCAGCAGCCTGGACAGGCGAGTAGCTTTCTTT
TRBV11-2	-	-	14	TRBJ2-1	CASSLGGLYNEQFF	TGTGCCAGCAGCTTAGGGGGCCTCTACAATGAGCAGTTCTTC
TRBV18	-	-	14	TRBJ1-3	CASSPRDSGNTIYF	TGTGCCAGCTCACCGAGGGATTCTGGAAACACCATATATTTT
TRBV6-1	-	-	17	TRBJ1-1	CASSERTHRAGNTEAFF	TGTGCCAGCAGTGAGCGGACCCACAGGGCCGGGAACACTGAAGCTTTCTTT
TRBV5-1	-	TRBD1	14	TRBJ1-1	CASRTTGSDTEAFF	TGCGCCAGCAGGACGACAGGGTCAGACACTGAAGCTTTCTTT
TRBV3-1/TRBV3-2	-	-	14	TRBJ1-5	CASSQAEGGQPQHF	TGTGCCAGCAGCCAAGCTGAGGGTGGTCAGCCCCAGCATTTT
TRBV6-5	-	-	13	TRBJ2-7	CASRTGAGYEQYF	TGTGCCAGCAGGACGGGAGCAGGGTACGAGCAGTACTTC
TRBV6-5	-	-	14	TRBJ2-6	CAAKPSSGANVLTF	TGTGCCGCGAAACCTAGCTCTGGGGCCAACGTCCTGACTTTC
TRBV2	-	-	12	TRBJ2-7	CASSRSSYEQYF	TGTGCCAGCTCTCGGTCGTCCTACGAGCAGTACTTC
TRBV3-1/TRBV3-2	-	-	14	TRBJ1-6	CASTAGGDNSPLHF	TGTGCCAGCACCGCGGGGGGAGATAATTCACCCCTCCACTTT
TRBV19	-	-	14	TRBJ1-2	CASSAVRGGGGYTF	TGTGCCAGTAGTGCGGTGAGGGGAGGAGGTGGCTACACCTTC
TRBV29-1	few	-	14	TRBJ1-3	CSVVRRDSGNTIYF	TGCAGCGTTGTTCGCAGGGACTCTGGAAACACCATATATTTT
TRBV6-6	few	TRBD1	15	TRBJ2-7	CASLKDRGGMYEQYF	TGTGCCAGCCTCAAGGACAGGGGAGGGATGTACGAGCAGTACTTC
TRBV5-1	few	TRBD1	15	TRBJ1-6	CASSLGTGGNSPLHF	TGCGCCAGCAGCTTGGGGACAGGGGGAAATTCACCCCTCCACTTT
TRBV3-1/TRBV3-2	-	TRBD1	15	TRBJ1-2	CASSPPGQGVYGYTF	TGTGCCAGCAGCCCGCCCGGACAGGGTGTCTATGGCTACACCTTC
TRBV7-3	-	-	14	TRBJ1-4	CASSPAGLDEKLFF	TGTGCCAGCAGCCCGGCGGGGTTGGACGAAAAACTGTTTTTT
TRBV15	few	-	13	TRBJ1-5	CATSSNRDQPQHF	TGTGCCACCAGCAGTAACAGGGATCAGCCCCAGCATTTT
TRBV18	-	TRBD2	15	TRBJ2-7	CASSPNLAGGWEQYF	TGTGCCAGCTCACCGAACCTAGCGGGGGGCTGGGAGCAGTACTTC
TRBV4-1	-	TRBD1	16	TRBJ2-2	CASSPRTGGGSGELFF	TGCGCCAGCAGCCCTCGGACAGGGGGTGGCTCCGGGGAGCTGTTTTTT
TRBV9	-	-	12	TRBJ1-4	CASSSLGEELFF	TGTGCCAGCAGCTCCCTCGGGGAGGAACTGTTTTTT
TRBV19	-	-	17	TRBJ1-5	CASSIVERIWSNQPQHF	TGTGCCAGTAGTATAGTTGAGCGGATTTGGAGCAATCAGCCCCAGCATTTT
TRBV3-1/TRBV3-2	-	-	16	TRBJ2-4	CASSQGRGLAKNIQYF	TGTGCCAGCAGCCAAGGTCGGGGGTTAGCCAAAAACATTCAGTACTTC
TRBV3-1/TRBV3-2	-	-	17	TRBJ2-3	CASSQDLGARSTDTQYF	TGTGCCAGCAGCCAAGATCTTGGGGCTCGGAGCACAGATACGCAGTATTTT
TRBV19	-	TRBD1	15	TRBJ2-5	CASSRGTGGGETQYF	TGTGCCAGTAGTAGGGGGACAGGGGGCGGGGAGACCCAGTACTTC
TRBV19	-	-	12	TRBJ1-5	CASTFGNQPQHF	TGTGCCAGTACTTTCGGCAATCAGCCCCAGCATTTT
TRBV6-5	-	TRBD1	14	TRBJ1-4	CASSLDRGLEKLFF	TGTGCCAGCAGTTTGGACAGGGGGCTGGAAAAACTGTTTTTT
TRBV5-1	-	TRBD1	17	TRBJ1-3	CASSLGPGQGSGNTIYF	TGCGCCAGCAGCTTGGGGCCGGGACAGGGCTCTGGAAACACCATATATTTT
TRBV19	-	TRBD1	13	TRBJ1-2	CASSISGGYGYTF	TGTGCCAGTAGTATATCAGGGGGCTATGGCTACACCTTC
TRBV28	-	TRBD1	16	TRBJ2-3	CASSLTGTGSTDTQYF	TGTGCCAGCAGTTTAACCGGGACAGGGAGCACAGATACGCAGTATTTT
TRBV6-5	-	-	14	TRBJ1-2	CASTQGPSSYGYTF	TGTGCCAGCACCCAGGGGCCAAGCTCCTATGGCTACACCTTC
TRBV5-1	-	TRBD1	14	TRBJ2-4	CASNRGDSKNIQYF	TGCGCCAGCAACAGGGGGGACTCCAAAAACATTCAGTACTTC
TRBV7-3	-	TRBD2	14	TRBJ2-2	CASSQREYTGELFF	TGTGCCAGCAGCCAGCGGGAATACACCGGGGAGCTGTTTTTT
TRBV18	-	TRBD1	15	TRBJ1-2	CASSGQVRGDRGYTF	TGTGCCAGCTCAGGACAGGTTAGAGGGGATCGAGGCTACACCTTC
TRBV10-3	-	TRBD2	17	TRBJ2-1	CAISESRASGGYNEQFF	TGTGCCATCAGTGAGTCAAGGGCTAGCGGGGGCTACAATGAGCAGTTCTTC
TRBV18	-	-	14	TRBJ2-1	CASSPPQGWNEQFF	TGTGCCAGCTCACCCCCCCAGGGATGGAATGAGCAGTTCTTC
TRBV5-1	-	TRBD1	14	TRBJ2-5	CASSPGTGGETQYF	TGCGCCAGCAGTCCGGGGACAGGGGGGGAGACCCAGTACTTC
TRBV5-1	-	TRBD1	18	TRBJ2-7	CASNPGTGGTVSSYEQYF	TGCGCCAGCAACCCAGGGACAGGGGGCACTGTGAGCTCCTACGAGCAGTACTTC
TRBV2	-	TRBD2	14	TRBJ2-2	CASKLAGNTGELFF	TGTGCCAGCAAACTAGCGGGGAACACCGGGGAGCTGTTTTTT
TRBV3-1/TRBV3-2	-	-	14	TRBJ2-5	CASSQSGGIGTQYF	TGTGCCAGCAGCCAGAGTGGGGGGATTGGGACCCAGTACTTC
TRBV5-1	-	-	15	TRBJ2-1	CASSFLGGVDNEQFF	TGCGCCAGCAGCTTTCTCGGCGGGGTAGACAATGAGCAGTTCTTC
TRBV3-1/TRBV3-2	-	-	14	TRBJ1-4	CASSQVQGGEKLFF	TGTGCCAGCAGCCAAGTACAGGGCGGTGAAAAACTGTTTTTT
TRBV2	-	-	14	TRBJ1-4	CASIPVATNEKLFF	TGTGCCAGCATTCCTGTTGCAACTAATGAAAAACTGTTTTTT
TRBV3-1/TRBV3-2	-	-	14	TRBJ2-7	CASSQGFGAYEQYF	TGTGCCAGCAGCCAAGGGTTCGGGGCCTACGAGCAGTACTTC
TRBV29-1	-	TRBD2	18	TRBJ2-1	CSVATGGSSGRAGSEQFF	TGCAGCGTCGCCACAGGGGGATCGAGCGGGAGGGCCGGGTCTGAGCAGTTCTTC
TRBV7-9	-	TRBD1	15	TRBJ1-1	CASSWGTVMNTEAFF	TGTGCCAGCAGCTGGGGGACAGTCATGAACACTGAAGCTTTCTTT
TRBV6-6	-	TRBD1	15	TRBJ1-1	CASSDDLTGLTEAFF	TGTGCCAGCAGTGATGACCTGACAGGGTTGACTGAAGCTTTCTTT
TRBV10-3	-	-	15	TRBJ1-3	CASLPGGLGGDTIYF	TGTGCCTCCTTACCGGGGGGGCTGGGTGGTGACACCATATATTTT